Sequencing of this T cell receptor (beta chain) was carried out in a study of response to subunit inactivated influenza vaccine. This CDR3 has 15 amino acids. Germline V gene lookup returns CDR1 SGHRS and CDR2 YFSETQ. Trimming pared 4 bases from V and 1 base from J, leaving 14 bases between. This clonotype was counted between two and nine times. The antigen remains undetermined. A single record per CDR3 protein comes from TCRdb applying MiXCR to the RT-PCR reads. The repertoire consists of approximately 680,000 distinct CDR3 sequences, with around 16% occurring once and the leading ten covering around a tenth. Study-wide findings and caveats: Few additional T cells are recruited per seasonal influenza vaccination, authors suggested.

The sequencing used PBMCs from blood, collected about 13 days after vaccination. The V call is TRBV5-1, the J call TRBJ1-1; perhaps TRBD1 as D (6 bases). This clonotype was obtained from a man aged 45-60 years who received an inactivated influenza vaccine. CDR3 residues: CASSRGDTRNTEAFF. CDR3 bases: TGCGCCAGCAGCCGGGGGGACACCCGGAACACTGAAGCTTTCTTT.